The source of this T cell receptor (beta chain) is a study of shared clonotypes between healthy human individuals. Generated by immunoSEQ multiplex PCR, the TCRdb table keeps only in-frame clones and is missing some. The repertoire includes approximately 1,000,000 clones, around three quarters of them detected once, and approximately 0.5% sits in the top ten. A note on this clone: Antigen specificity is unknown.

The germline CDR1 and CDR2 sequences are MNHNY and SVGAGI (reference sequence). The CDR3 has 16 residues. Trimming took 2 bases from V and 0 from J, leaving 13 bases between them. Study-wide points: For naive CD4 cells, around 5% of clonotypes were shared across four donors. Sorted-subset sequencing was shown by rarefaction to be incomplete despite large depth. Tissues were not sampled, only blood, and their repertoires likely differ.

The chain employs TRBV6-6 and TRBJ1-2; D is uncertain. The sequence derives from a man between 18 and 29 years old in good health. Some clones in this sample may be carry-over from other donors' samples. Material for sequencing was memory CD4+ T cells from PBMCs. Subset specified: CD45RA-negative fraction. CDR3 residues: CASSYPQRTANYGYTF. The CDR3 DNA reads TGTGCCAGCAGTTACCCGCAGCGAACTGCTAACTATGGCTACACCTTC.